Below are 4 T cell receptor beta chains sequenced from a single sample in a study of OX40 agonist ivuxolimab in advanced cancers. Assay: immunoSEQ multiplex PCR; the TCRdb copy retains only in-frame clones and omits some. This sample has tens of thousands of clones, with approximately 86% found just once. Here the sequenced sample was CD4+ or CD8+ T cells sorted from blood, taken in a trial of the OX40 agonist ivuxolimab. The receptor set was obtained from an adult with an advanced solid tumor such as melanoma, head and neck, liver or kidney cancer.

The V and J genes are TRBV28 and TRBJ1-1; a possible D gene is TRBD1 (6 bases). The germline V gene encodes CDR1 MDHEN and CDR2 SYDVKM. The CDR3 contains 15 residues. The V and J ends lost 5 bases and 1 base respectively, with 14 bases between them. CDR3 region: CASSPLTGPNTEAFF. CDR3 DNA sequence: TGTGCCAGCAGTCCTCTGACAGGACCGAACACTGAAGCTTTCTTT.

This clone was observed once. The rearrangement uses TRBV28 and TRBJ1-2, with D uncertain. Trimming left V 3 bases short and J 8 bases short, with 19 bases between. The CDR3 runs 15 residues. Germline V gene sequence: CDR1 MDHEN, CDR2 SYDVKM. The DNA of the CDR3 is TGTGCCAGCAGTTTCCTTTCGCGGCGGTACGGGGGCTACACCTTC. Amino acid sequence: CASSFLSRRYGGYTF.

The chain couples TRBV10-3 to TRBJ2-1, with D possibly matching TRBD1 (5 bases). Germline V gene sequence: CDR1 ENHRY, CDR2 SYGVKD. This CDR3 has 14 residues. Trimming stripped 4 bases from V and 5 bases from J, with 12 bases between. CDR3 region: CAISGGLGNNEQFF. The CDR3 coding sequence is TGTGCCATCAGTGGGGGCTTAGGCAACAATGAGCAGTTCTTC.

The chain links TRBV5-6 to TRBJ2-3, with 9 nucleotides matching TRBD1. Germline trimming cut 4 bases from V and 5 bases from J; bases unmatched to any gene: 11. The CDR3 contains 16 residues. Germline values: CDR1 SGHDT, CDR2 YYEEEE. The CDR3, as DNA: TGTGCCAGCAGCGGCGTTCGGACAGGGGTAGGAGATACGCAGTATTTT. Translation: CASSGVRTGVGDTQYF. The whole variable domain, filled in from reference TRBV5-6 and TRBJ2-3, reads DAGVTQSPTHLIKTRGQQVTLRCSPKSGHDTVSWYQQALGQGPQFIFQYYEEEERQRGNFPDRFSGHQFPNYSSELNVNALLLGDSALYLCASSGVRTGVGDTQYFGPGTRLTVL.